A single sample is the source of the 29 T cell receptor beta chains below, sequenced in a study of cytomegalovirus exposure and HLA in healthy donors. The PCR contained 60 Vbeta and 13 Jbeta primers. The data were produced by immunoSEQ multiplex PCR, yet TCRdb's version contains in-frame clones alone and is incomplete. The table lists over 150,000 clones. Sample: PBMCs. These receptors all stem from a boy between 10 and 17 years old in good health and CMV-seronegative.

CDR3 loop: CSVEAGQGAGGYTF. CDR3 sequence (DNA): TGCAGCGTTGAAGCGGGACAGGGGGCAGGTGGCTACACCTTC. The chain carries TRBV29-1 and TRBJ1-2; 12 bases fit TRBD1. Germline CDR1 is SQVTM and CDR2 is ANQGSEA. Trimming removed 1 base from V and 7 bases from J; junction bases left unmatched: 4. CDR3 length: 14 amino acids.

This chain connects TRBV15 to TRBJ2-2; 12 positions agree with TRBD1. V shed 3 bases, J shed 7 bases, and the junction held 3 bases outside the gene matches. Germline CDR1 and CDR2: LNHNV and YYDKDF (reference sequence). CDR3 size: 15 residues. This CDR3 reads CATSRGQGAYGELFF. CDR3 nucleotides: TGTGCCACCAGCAGGGGACAGGGGGCGTACGGGGAGCTGTTTTTT.

This chain connects TRBV4-3 to TRBJ2-6; D gene uncertain. In germline, CDR1 is LGHNA, CDR2 YSLEER. V was shortened by 0 bases and J by 1 base, with 7 bases between the two germline ends. The CDR3 sequence is 16 residues long. Here the CDR3 DNA reads TGCGCCAGCAGCCAAGAGGTCGGTTCTGGGGCCAACGTCCTGACTTTC. Protein sequence: CASSQEVGSGANVLTF.

The rearrangement links TRBV15 to TRBJ2-2, with 13 bases matching TRBD2. The trim removed 5 bases at V and 6 bases at J, leaving 12 bases unmatched. Germline assignment: CDR1 LNHNV and CDR2 YYDKDF (reference sequence). CDR3 length equals 18 residues. In nucleotides, the CDR3 is TGTGCCACCAGCGGCATACTAGCGGGGGGGCCTGAGGCCGGGGAGCTGTTTTTT. This translates into CATSGILAGGPEAGELFF.

The CDR3, as DNA: TGTGCCAGCAGCTTAGTATTCAGTTACAATGAGCAGTTCTTC. This encodes CASSLVFSYNEQFF. The chain combines TRBV5-6 with TRBJ2-1, with D hard to call. The CDR3 consists of 14 residues. Germline V lookup: CDR1 SGHDT, CDR2 YYEEEE. Trimming shortened V by 2 bases and J by 4 bases, and 10 bases separated the two germline ends.

V gene TRBV7-9 combines with J gene TRBJ2-5; 8 bases agree with TRBD1. The DNA end is more similar to TRBJ2-7, so the J call may be wrong. CDR3 length: 16 amino acids. CDR1 and CDR2 from the germline V gene are SEHNR and FQNEAQ (reference sequence). The CDR3: CASSGRTGIRIYEQYF. CDR3 DNA sequence: TGTGCCAGCAGCGGACGGACAGGGATTAGAATCTACGAGCAGTACTTC.

The chain combines TRBV7-9 with TRBJ1-6, with 8 positions matching TRBD1. Per the germline V gene, CDR1 is SEHNR and CDR2 is FQNEAQ (reference sequence). J was trimmed by 11 bases and V by 0 bases; bases with no gene match: 12. This CDR3 region has 17 residues. The CDR3 is CASSLASNGRGPPPLHF. CDR3 DNA sequence: TGTGCCAGCAGCTTAGCCTCGAACGGCAGGGGGCCTCCACCCCTCCACTTT.

The chain has TRBV29-1 and TRBJ2-4, with TRBD2 as a possible D gene (7 bases). CDR1 is SQVTM and CDR2 is ANQGSEA in the germline V gene. The CDR3 has 14 amino acids. V was pared by 4 bases and J by 12 bases, with 22 bases between. CDR3 sequence reads: CSVAAGAAQSSQYF. The DNA of the CDR3 is TGCAGCGTTGCGGCGGGGGCCGCGCAAAGTTCTCAGTACTTC. The complete variable domain, with remaining parts taken from reference TRBV29-1 and TRBJ2-4, reads SAVISQKPSRDICQRGTSLTIQCQVDSQVTMMFWYRQQPGQSLTLIATANQGSEATYESGFVIDKFPISRPNLTFSTLTVSNMSPEDSSIYLCSVAAGAAQSSQYFGAGTRLSVL.

The rearrangement links TRBV5-1 to TRBJ1-1, with 7 bases matching TRBD1. J lost 4 bases, V lost 3 bases, and 12 bases had no gene match. CDR1 and CDR2 (germline): SGHRS, YFSETQ. The CDR3 has 16 residues. CDR3 DNA: TGCGCCAGCAGCTCTTGGACAGGAACGGGGACCACTGAAGCTTTCTTT. This sequence encodes CASSSWTGTGTTEAFF.

This clone is classed as medium-sized by frequency. The V and J genes are TRBV10-3 and TRBJ2-3; 7 bases align to TRBD2. This CDR3 has 14 residues. CDR1 ENHRY and CDR2 SYGVKD come from the germline V gene. V lost 4 bases and J lost 5; bases outside the gene matches: 6. The DNA for the CDR3 is TGTGCCATCAGTGTTGCGGGGGATCAAGATACGCAGTATTTT. This codes for CAISVAGDQDTQYF.

The chain has TRBV27 and TRBJ2-1; TRBD2 agrees at 11 bases. Germline trimming cut 11 bases from V and 9 bases from J; bases unmatched to any gene: 6. The CDR3 spans 12 residues. Germline V CDR1 and CDR2: MNHEY, SMNVEV (reference sequence). CDR3 in DNA: TGTGCCGCTCCGGGACTAGCGGCTGAGCAGTTCTTC. Its translation: CAAPGLAAEQFF.

The CDR3 loop is CASSLQGDSNQPQHF. CDR3 nucleotide sequence: TGTGCCAGCAGCTTACAGGGGGATAGCAATCAGCCCCAGCATTTT. The chain combines TRBV5-8 with TRBJ1-5; 8 positions agree with TRBD1. Germline V lookup: CDR1 SGHTS, CDR2 YDEGEE. The CDR3 totals 15 residues. J lost 0 bases, V lost 2 bases, and 1 base had no gene match.

Of note for this clone: Sequence at one end of the junction differs from germline and may be a read error. The chain is built from TRBV5-6 and TRBJ1-1; tentative D call: TRBD1 (5 bases). The CDR3 sequence is 13 residues long. Germline V CDR1 and CDR2: SGHDT, YYEEEE. CDR3: CASSSVGVTETFF. For the CDR3, the DNA is TGTGCCAGCAGCTCCGTAGGGGTCACTGAAACTTTCTTT.

The V gene is TRBV2, the J gene TRBJ1-3; D not resolved. Germline V gene sequence: CDR1 SNHLY, CDR2 FYNNEI. The CDR3 runs to 14 residues. Between the trimmed V and J ends, which lost 10 bases and 4 bases, there was a span of 17 bases. The CDR3: CATTLRLPGNTIYF. Here the CDR3 DNA reads TGTGCCACCACGCTCAGGCTCCCGGGAAACACCATATATTTT. The full variable domain, with the rest looked up from reference TRBV2 and TRBJ1-3, is EPEVTQTPSHQVTQMGQEVILRCVPISNHLYFYWYRQILGQKVEFLVSFYNNEISEKSEIFDDQFSVERPDGSNFTLKIRSTKLEDSAMYFCATTLRLPGNTIYFGEGSWLTVV.

The chain carries TRBV30 and TRBJ1-1, with D possibly being TRBD1 (6 bases). The ends were cut back, 0 bases at V and 1 base at J, with 15 bases in the middle. Germline loops: CDR1 GTSNPN, CDR2 SVGIG (reference sequence). The CDR3 extends over 16 amino acids. Here the CDR3 reads CAWSVPWGRGNTEAFF. Here the CDR3 DNA reads TGTGCCTGGAGTGTACCTTGGGGGCGAGGGAACACTGAAGCTTTCTTT.

This chain connects TRBV5-1 to TRBJ1-6; D gene uncertain. Germline CDR1 reads SGHRS; CDR2 reads YFSETQ. CDR3 size: 15 residues. The V gene lost 0 bases and the J gene lost 9 bases, with 13 bases spanning the gap. The CDR3 nucleotides read TGCGCCAGCAGCTTGGCCGCGGGGAGTCGTTCACCCCTCCACTTT. As protein: CASSLAAGSRSPLHF.

The V gene is TRBV2, the J gene TRBJ1-1; TRBD1 agrees at 10 bases. The CDR3 consists of 15 residues. CDR1 is SNHLY and CDR2 is FYNNEI in the germline V gene. V gave up 4 bases and J gave up 5 bases; unmatched junction bases: 7. In DNA, the CDR3 is TGTGCCAGCAGTGGAGCTGGGACAGGGGATACTGAAGCTTTCTTT. Its translation is CASSGAGTGDTEAFF.

This rearrangement joins TRBV15 to TRBJ1-2; D gene uncertain. Germline CDR1 is LNHNV and CDR2 is YYDKDF (reference sequence). The V end was cut by 0 bases, the J end by 2 bases, with 7 bases between. The CDR3 has 14 residues. The CDR3 region is CATSRERRNYGYTF. The CDR3 DNA sequence: TGTGCCACCAGCAGAGAACGGAGGAACTATGGCTACACCTTC.

The chain employs TRBV7-3 and TRBJ2-1; D unclear. Germline V gene sequence: CDR1 SGHTA, CDR2 FQGTGA. The V end was cut by 5 bases, the J end by 6 bases, with 17 bases between. The CDR3 is made up of 15 amino acids. Here the CDR3 DNA reads TGTGCCAGCAGCACAACGGCTGGGCTCGGCAATGAGCAGTTCTTC. Its translation is CASSTTAGLGNEQFF.

CDR3 DNA sequence: TGTGCCAGCAGCTTAGCGGTAGACCAAGAGACCCAGTACTTC. This gives the protein CASSLAVDQETQYF. This chain uses TRBV7-6 with TRBJ2-5, with D unclear. V lost 0 bases and J lost 0, with 5 bases in between. Germline assignment: CDR1 SGHVS and CDR2 FNYEAQ. The CDR3 consists of 14 residues.

The chain has TRBV18 and TRBJ2-7, with TRBD2 identical over 13 bases. The CDR3 extends over 18 amino acids. Trimming removed 2 bases from V and 1 base from J; junction bases left unmatched: 8. Looked up from germline, CDR1 is KGHSH and CDR2 is LQKENI. CDR3 loop: CASSPKLAGGPGSYEQYF. The CDR3 nucleotides read TGTGCCAGCTCACCAAAACTAGCGGGGGGGCCGGGGTCCTACGAGCAGTACTTC.

This sequence joins TRBV7-2 and TRBJ1-1; D gene uncertain. V dropped 1 base and J dropped 5 bases, with 8 bases sitting between them. The CDR3 consists of 13 residues. Germline CDR1 SGHTA, CDR2 FQGNSA. The CDR3 protein is CASSLVGRTEAFF. CDR3 coding DNA: TGTGCCAGCAGCTTAGTTGGGAGGACTGAAGCTTTCTTT. The whole variable domain, filled in from reference TRBV7-2 and TRBJ1-1, reads GAGVSQSPSNKVTEKGKDVELRCDPISGHTALYWYRQSLGQGLEFLIYFQGNSAPDKSGLPSDRFSAERTGGSVSTLTIQRTQQEDSAVYLCASSLVGRTEAFFGQGTRLTVV.

This chain connects TRBV6-5 to TRBJ1-5; 9 bases match TRBD1. Unmatched junction bases numbered 2, after V lost 5 bases and J lost 3 bases. This CDR3 is built from 14 residues. Germline lookup yields CDR1 MNHEY and CDR2 SVGAGI. The CDR3 DNA reads as TGTGCCAGCAGTCCACAGGGGGCCAATCAGCCCCAGCATTTT. Its translation is CASSPQGANQPQHF.

The chain is built from TRBV27 and TRBJ1-2; the match to TRBD1 covers 8 bases. The CDR3 is 14 residues long. The J segment lost 14 bases and the V segment lost 4 bases, leaving 15 bases of the junction unmatched. The germline V gene has CDR1 MNHEY and CDR2 SMNVEV (reference sequence). CDR3 sequence: CASSSASTGGSGTF. The CDR3 nucleotides are TGTGCCAGCAGTTCGGCTTCAACAGGGGGGTCGGGAACCTTC.

The gene calls are TRBV6-5 and TRBJ2-1; 10 bases agree with TRBD1. V gave up 2 bases and J gave up 6 bases; unmatched junction bases: 1. Germline V lookup: CDR1 MNHEY, CDR2 SVGAGI. The CDR3 is 14 residues long. The chain's CDR3 is CASSYRTGGNEQFF. Here the CDR3 DNA reads TGTGCCAGCAGTTACAGGACAGGGGGCAATGAGCAGTTCTTC.

The chain combines TRBV30 with TRBJ2-3; TRBD1 is a possible D gene (5 bases). CDR3 length equals 12 residues. The V and J ends lost 2 bases and 4 bases respectively, with 7 bases between them. Germline V gene sequence: CDR1 GTSNPN, CDR2 SVGIG (reference sequence). CDR3: CAWSLQADTQYF. The CDR3 region has the DNA TGTGCCTGGAGTTTACAGGCAGATACGCAGTATTTT.

This CDR3 reads CAWRRERASTDTQYF. The CDR3 nucleotides are TGTGCCTGGAGACGGGAGCGGGCGAGCACAGATACGCAGTATTTT. This sequence joins TRBV30 and TRBJ2-3, with TRBD2 as a possible D gene (6 bases). V was clipped by 3 bases and J by 0 bases, with 13 bases between them. This CDR3 spans 15 amino acids. CDR1 is GTSNPN and CDR2 is SVGIG in the germline V gene (reference sequence). Variable domain in full (rest from reference TRBV30 and TRBJ2-3): SQTIHQWPATLVQPVGSPLSLECTVEGTSNPNLYWYRQAAGRGLQLLFYSVGIGQISSEVPQNLSASRPQDRQFILSSKKLLLSDSGFYLCAWRRERASTDTQYFGPGTRLTVL.

The rearrangement links TRBV7-3 to TRBJ2-7, with no clear D. Germline lookup yields CDR1 SGHTA and CDR2 FQGTGA. The CDR3 is 14 amino acids. The V and J ends lost 0 bases and 1 base respectively, with 7 bases between them. DNA of the CDR3: TGTGCCAGCAGCTTAACACCAGGATCCTACGAGCAGTACTTC. It specifies CASSLTPGSYEQYF.

J is TRBJ1-4 and V is TRBV6-5; D gene uncertain. The ends were cut back, 2 bases at V and 0 bases at J, with 10 bases in the middle. This CDR3 comprises 16 residues. The germline gives CDR1 MNHEY, CDR2 SVGAGI. CDR3 loop: CASSYRYTSTNEKLFF. CDR3 nucleotide sequence: TGTGCCAGCAGTTACCGTTACACGTCAACTAATGAAAAACTGTTTTTT.